This T cell receptor (beta chain) was recovered during a study of cytomegalovirus exposure and HLA in healthy donors. Whole-study results and caveats: Later analysis showed most CMV-associated TCR beta chains appearing HLA-restricted. Cytomegalovirus-associated TCR beta chains were listed, numbering 150 to 200.

Both 60 Vbeta primers and 13 Jbeta primers went into the PCR. The assay was immunoSEQ multiplex PCR, and TCRdb's table has in-frame clones only and misses some. The sample contains about 210,000 clones, around 82% of which appear only once. V lost 0 bases and J 4 bases, leaving 10 bases between the germline ends. This CDR3 comprises 14 residues. The germline V gene encodes CDR1 ENHRY and CDR2 SYGVKD. Concerning this clone: Its antigen is still unknown.

This chain joins TRBV10-3 and TRBJ2-7; D not resolved. The sequence was obtained from a man in his forties or fifties in good health and CMV-seropositive. The specimen sequenced was PBMCs. CDR3 sequence (DNA): TGTGCCATCAGTGAGTCCCTAGAGTTATACGAGCAGTACTTC. Translation gives CAISESLELYEQYF.